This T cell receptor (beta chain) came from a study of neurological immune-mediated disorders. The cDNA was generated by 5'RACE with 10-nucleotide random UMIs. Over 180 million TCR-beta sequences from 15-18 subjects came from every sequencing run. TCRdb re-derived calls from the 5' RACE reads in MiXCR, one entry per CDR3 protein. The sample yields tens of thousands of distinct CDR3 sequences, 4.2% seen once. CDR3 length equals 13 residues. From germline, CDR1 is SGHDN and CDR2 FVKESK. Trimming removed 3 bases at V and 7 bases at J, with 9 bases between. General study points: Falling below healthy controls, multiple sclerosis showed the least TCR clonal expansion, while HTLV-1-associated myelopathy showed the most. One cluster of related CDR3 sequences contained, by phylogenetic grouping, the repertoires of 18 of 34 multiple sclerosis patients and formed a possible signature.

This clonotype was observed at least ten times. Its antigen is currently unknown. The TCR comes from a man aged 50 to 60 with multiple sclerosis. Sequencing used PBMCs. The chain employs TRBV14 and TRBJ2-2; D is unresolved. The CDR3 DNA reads TGTGCCAGCAGCCACGTTGGAAGCGGGGAGCTGTTTTTT. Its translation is CASSHVGSGELFF.